These 16 T cell receptor beta chains share one sample of origin, sequenced in a study of shared clonotypes between healthy human individuals. Using immunoSEQ multiplex PCR, the repertoire was profiled, and TCRdb retains in-frame clones only, with some absent. Found here are approximately 600,000 clones, 85% to 95% of them singletons; the top ten hold 0.11%. CD45RO-negative cells were positively selected for CCR7, leaving out terminally differentiated effector memory CD45RA+ cells. Sequencing input: naive CD8+ T cells sorted from blood. The receptors were sampled from a woman aged 25 to 39 in good health.

CDR3 amino acids: CASLMLLAGDNEQFF. DNA for the CDR3: TGTGCCAGCCTGATGCTCCTAGCGGGGGACAATGAGCAGTTCTTC. This sequence joins TRBV5-6 and TRBJ2-1, with 10 nucleotides matching TRBD2. The germline V gene has CDR1 SGHDT and CDR2 YYEEEE. V shed 7 bases and J 5 bases; nucleotides not matched to a gene: 9. This CDR3 is built from 15 residues.

This clone appeared a single time. The gene calls are TRBV5-1 and TRBJ1-1, with a weak D call TRBD1 (5 bases). CDR3 size: 16 residues. V lost 1 base and J 0 bases, leaving 13 bases between the germline ends. From germline, CDR1 is SGHRS and CDR2 YFSETQ. CDR3 nucleotides: TGCGCCAGCAGCTTGAAGGGGTTAGCAATGAACACTGAAGCTTTCTTT. As protein: CASSLKGLAMNTEAFF.

J is TRBJ2-7 and V is TRBV7-6; TRBD2 matches 14 bases. With V trimmed by 0 bases and J by 0 bases, 10 bases remained unmatched. This CDR3 contains 20 residues. The germline V gene has CDR1 SGHVS and CDR2 FNYEAQ. Written as DNA, the CDR3 is TGTGCCAGCAGCTTAGCGCCTCGTGGGACTAGCGGGAGTATCTCCTACGAGCAGTACTTC. Translating gives CASSLAPRGTSGSISYEQYF.

This chain uses TRBV10-2 with TRBJ2-3; D is possibly TRBD2 (6 bases). V was cut by 8 bases and J by 4 bases, with 22 bases left in between. Looked up from germline, CDR1 is WSHSY and CDR2 is SAAADI. The CDR3 contains 16 residues. The CDR3 coding sequence is TGCGCCAGCGCCCTGGGGGAGGTCCCGCCCGCAGATACGCAGTATTTT. Residues: CASALGEVPPADTQYF.

The chain combines TRBV5-1 with TRBJ1-2, with TRBD1 matching over 11 bases. The V gene's germline CDR1 is SGHRS and CDR2 YFSETQ. Trimming took 4 bases from V and 4 from J; bases not matched to a gene: 6. This CDR3 region has 15 residues. CDR3 protein: CASSVDRGRAYGYTF. The DNA for the CDR3 is TGCGCCAGCAGCGTGGACAGGGGGCGCGCCTATGGCTACACCTTC.

V and J are TRBV2 and TRBJ2-3; D tentatively reads TRBD1 or TRBD2 (5 bases each). The CDR3 is 16 residues long. Germline CDR1 is SNHLY and CDR2 is FYNNEI. V shed 7 bases and J shed 2 bases, with 19 bases lying between them. This CDR3 reads CASTYTGRSITDTQYF. CDR3 DNA sequence: TGTGCCAGCACGTACACGGGACGAAGCATCACAGATACGCAGTATTTT.

This chain uses TRBV27 with TRBJ1-1; TRBD1 matches at 7 bases. The CDR3 covers 11 residues. V shed 6 bases and J 14 bases; nucleotides not matched to a gene: 9. Germline V CDR1 and CDR2: MNHEY, SMNVEV (reference sequence). CDR3: CASSPGQEYFF. As DNA, the CDR3 is TGTGCCAGCAGCCCAGGACAGGAATACTTCTTT.

V gene TRBV6-6 combines with J gene TRBJ1-4; D remains ambiguous. Trimming pared 2 bases from V and 1 base from J, leaving 5 bases between. The CDR3 spans 14 residues. Germline V gene lookup returns CDR1 MNHNY and CDR2 SVGAGI (reference sequence). CDR3 residues: CASSYGETNEKLFF. CDR3 DNA: TGTGCCAGCAGTTACGGCGAAACTAATGAAAAACTGTTTTTT.

The rearrangement joins TRBV28 to TRBJ1-1, with a possible D match to TRBD1 (5 bases). CDR3 length equals 18 residues. Germline assignment: CDR1 MDHEN and CDR2 SYDVKM. Between the trimmed V and J ends, which lost 5 bases and 0 bases, there was a span of 22 bases. Here the CDR3 reads CASSGTTEPFPMNTEAFF. The CDR3 DNA is TGTGCCAGCAGTGGGACTACGGAGCCGTTTCCAATGAACACTGAAGCTTTCTTT.

The rearrangement joins TRBV7-2 to TRBJ2-1, with a weak D call TRBD2 (6 bases). The CDR3 is 14 residues long. Trimming took off 5 bases at V and 5 bases at J, with 13 bases between the two ends. The germline V gene has CDR1 SGHTA and CDR2 FQGNSA. The CDR3 DNA follows: TGTGCCAGCAGCACAATAGCGGCTGACAATGAGCAGTTCTTC. Its translation: CASSTIAADNEQFF.

The sample holds a few counts of this clone. The chain has TRBV7-9 and TRBJ2-7; D perhaps matches TRBD1 (6 bases). The CDR3 has 14 amino acids. Trimming stripped 5 bases from V and 2 bases from J, with 13 bases between. Germline values: CDR1 SEHNR, CDR2 FQNEAQ (reference sequence). The CDR3 reads CASSMDSNTYEQYF. CDR3 bases: TGTGCCAGCAGCATGGACAGTAATACCTACGAGCAGTACTTC.

This chain uses TRBV11-2 with TRBJ2-3; D unresolved. V gave up 0 bases and J gave up 2 bases, with 12 bases separating them. Germline CDR1 is SGHAT and CDR2 is FQNNGV. The CDR3 extends over 16 amino acids. In DNA form, the CDR3 reads TGTGCCAGCAGCTTAGAAGCCTCCCCGGTCACAGATACGCAGTATTTT. Its protein product is CASSLEASPVTDTQYF.

Notes on this clone: This sample includes further DNA sequences coding for the same CDR3. The chain has TRBV27 and TRBJ1-1, with D possibly being TRBD1 (5 bases). This CDR3 is 13 amino acids long. CDR1 and CDR2 from the germline V gene are MNHEY and SMNVEV (reference sequence). Trimming left V 2 bases short and J 1 base short, with 5 bases between. This CDR3 is CASSLGQNTEAFF. Written as DNA, the CDR3 is TGTGCCAGCAGTTTAGGACAGAACACTGAAGCTTTCTTT.

The chain employs TRBV30 and TRBJ2-5, with a possible D match to TRBD2 (5 bases). Germline-derived CDR1 and CDR2 are GTSNPN and SVGIG (reference sequence). CDR3 size: 13 residues. The V end was cut by 1 base, the J end by 4 bases, with 10 bases between. The DNA of the CDR3 is TGTGCCTGGAGTGGCGAGGGCGGAGAGACCCAGTACTTC. This sequence encodes CAWSGEGGETQYF. Variable domain in full (rest from reference TRBV30 and TRBJ2-5): SQTIHQWPATLVQPVGSPLSLECTVEGTSNPNLYWYRQAAGRGLQLLFYSVGIGQISSEVPQNLSASRPQDRQFILSSKKLLLSDSGFYLCAWSGEGGETQYFGPGTRLLVL.

The genes are TRBV4-1 and TRBJ2-2; no reliable D call. V was trimmed by 2 bases and J by 6 bases, leaving 7 bases between them. This CDR3 has 13 residues. Germline V CDR1 and CDR2: MGHRA, YSYEKL. The CDR3 spells CASSQRVAGELFF. The CDR3 DNA reads TGCGCCAGCAGCCAAAGGGTTGCCGGGGAGCTGTTTTTT.

The chain couples TRBV5-8 to TRBJ2-5; D might be TRBD1 (5 bases). Trimming removed 3 bases from V and 2 bases from J, with 11 bases in between. There are 14 residues in the CDR3. In germline, CDR1 is SGHTS, CDR2 YDEGEE. CDR3 sequence reads: CASSSGIRQETQYF. In nucleotides, the CDR3 is TGTGCCAGCAGCTCAGGGATCCGTCAAGAGACCCAGTACTTC.